This TCR beta chain is from a study of cytomegalovirus exposure and HLA in healthy donors. Points from the study as a whole: Sequencing likely generated an artifact that appeared as a cluster of highly shared sequence variants. In a later analysis, TCR beta V- and J-gene trimming showed a link to a missense DCLRE1C variant.

Notes on this clone: Its matching antigen is unknown.

13 Jbeta primers and 60 Vbeta primers were used for the PCR. Clones were read by immunoSEQ multiplex PCR, and TCRdb kept only the in-frame ones, dropping some. Of around 150,000 clones listed, about 10% are singletons. This TCR was recovered from a middle-aged woman in good health and CMV-seropositive. The sample comprised PBMCs.

The CDR3 region is CASSLETGYYGYTF. The CDR3 nucleotides read TGTGCCAGCAGCTTAGAGACAGGGTACTATGGCTACACCTTC. The rearrangement uses TRBV7-8 and TRBJ1-2, with 7 bases aligning to TRBD1. V gave up 1 base and J gave up 3 bases; unmatched junction bases: 2. Germline values: CDR1 SGHVS, CDR2 FQNEAQ. The CDR3 is made up of 14 amino acids.